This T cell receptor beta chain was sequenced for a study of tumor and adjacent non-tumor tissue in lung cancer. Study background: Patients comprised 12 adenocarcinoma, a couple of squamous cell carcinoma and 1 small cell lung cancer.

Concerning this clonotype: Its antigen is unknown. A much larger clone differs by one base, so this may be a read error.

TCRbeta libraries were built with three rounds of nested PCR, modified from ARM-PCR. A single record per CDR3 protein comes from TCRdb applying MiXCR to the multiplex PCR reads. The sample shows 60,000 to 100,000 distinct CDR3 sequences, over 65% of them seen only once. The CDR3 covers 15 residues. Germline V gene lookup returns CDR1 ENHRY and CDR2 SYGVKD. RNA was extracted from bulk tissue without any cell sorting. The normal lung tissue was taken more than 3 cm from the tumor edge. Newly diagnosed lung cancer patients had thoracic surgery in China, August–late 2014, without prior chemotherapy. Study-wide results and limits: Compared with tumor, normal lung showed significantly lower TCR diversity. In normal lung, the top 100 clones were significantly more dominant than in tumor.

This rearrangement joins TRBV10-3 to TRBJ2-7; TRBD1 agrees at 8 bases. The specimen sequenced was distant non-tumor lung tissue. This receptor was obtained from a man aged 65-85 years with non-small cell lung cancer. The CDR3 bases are TGTGCCATCATGGGGACAGGAACCCTCTCCAACGAGCAGTACTTC. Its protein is CAIMGTGTLSNEQYF.